These 6 T cell receptor beta chains share one sample of origin, sequenced in a study of blood T cell repertoires in COVID-19 (dated by TCRdb to 2019 to 2021). The receptor library was made with the immunoSEQ multiplex PCR assay. This is the immuneACCESS table as TCRdb keeps it, with only in-frame sequences that have V and J called. A part of the clones is gone; compared with another copy, unresolved V genes explain less than half, and the rest is unexplained. This sample gives around 260,000 clones in total; around 82% of them show up just once. In total, the top ten clones hold 0.87% of the sample. The sample taken for sequencing was peripheral blood. These receptor sequences come from a human donor with COVID-19, enrolled during active disease. The donor label of this sample is uncertain.

V and J are TRBV4-1 and TRBJ1-3; 8 bases agree with TRBD1. The CDR3 runs 16 residues. From germline, CDR1 is MGHRA and CDR2 YSYEKL. With V trimmed by 3 bases and J by 2 bases, 6 bases remained unmatched. The CDR3 region is CASSQGLDRAGNTIYF. The CDR3 DNA sequence: TGCGCCAGCAGCCAGGGCTTGGACAGGGCTGGAAACACCATATATTTT.

The chain couples TRBV27 to TRBJ1-2, with 7 bases that match TRBD1. The germline V gene encodes CDR1 MNHEY and CDR2 SMNVEV (reference sequence). CDR3 length: 12 residues. Unmatched junction bases numbered 3, after V lost 2 bases and J lost 9 bases. CDR3 nucleotides: TGTGCCAGCAGTTTACGACAGGGAAGCTACACCTTC. As protein: CASSLRQGSYTF.

The CDR3 loop is CASSQVAGANVLTF. The CDR3 DNA is TGTGCCAGTAGTCAGGTGGCTGGGGCCAACGTCCTGACTTTC. The rearrangement uses TRBV19 and TRBJ2-6; D is undetermined. Germline V CDR1 and CDR2: LNHDA, SQIVND (reference sequence). V was clipped by 5 bases and J by 2 bases, with 7 bases between them. CDR3 length: 14 amino acids.

As for this clone: The same CDR3 can be traced to other DNA sequences in this sample. DNA of the CDR3: TGTGCCAGCAGCGTAGCAGGGGAGAACACTGAAGCTTTCTTT. It codes for CASSVAGENTEAFF. The V call is TRBV9, the J call TRBJ1-1; perhaps TRBD1 as D (6 bases). Germline CDR1 is SGDLS and CDR2 is YYNGEE. Trimming shortened V by 0 bases and J by 1 base, and 7 bases separated the two germline ends. CDR3 length: 14 residues. The entire variable domain, with the rest obtained from reference TRBV9 and TRBJ1-1, is as follows: DSGVTQTPKHLITATGQRVTLRCSPRSGDLSVYWYQQSLDQGLQFLIQYYNGEERAKGNILERFSAQQFPDLHSELNLSSLELGDSALYFCASSVAGENTEAFFGQGTRLTVV.

This clone turned up a few times. This chain uses TRBV4-2 with TRBJ1-2; D unclear. V shed 0 bases and J shed 0 bases, with 8 bases lying between them. Germline V gene data show CDR1 as LGHNA and CDR2 as YNFKEQ. This CDR3 is 15 amino acids long. In nucleotides, the CDR3 is TGTGCCAGCAGCCAAGAGCAGTTAACTAACTATGGCTACACCTTC. It encodes CASSQEQLTNYGYTF.

The V gene is TRBV10-3, the J gene TRBJ2-7, with unresolved D. Germline lookup yields CDR1 ENHRY and CDR2 SYGVKD. The V end was cut by 5 bases, the J end by 6 bases, with 11 bases between. The CDR3 is 12 residues long. CDR3 sequence: CAISPRPGEQYF. The CDR3 DNA reads TGTGCCATCAGTCCCCGCCCAGGCGAGCAGTACTTC.